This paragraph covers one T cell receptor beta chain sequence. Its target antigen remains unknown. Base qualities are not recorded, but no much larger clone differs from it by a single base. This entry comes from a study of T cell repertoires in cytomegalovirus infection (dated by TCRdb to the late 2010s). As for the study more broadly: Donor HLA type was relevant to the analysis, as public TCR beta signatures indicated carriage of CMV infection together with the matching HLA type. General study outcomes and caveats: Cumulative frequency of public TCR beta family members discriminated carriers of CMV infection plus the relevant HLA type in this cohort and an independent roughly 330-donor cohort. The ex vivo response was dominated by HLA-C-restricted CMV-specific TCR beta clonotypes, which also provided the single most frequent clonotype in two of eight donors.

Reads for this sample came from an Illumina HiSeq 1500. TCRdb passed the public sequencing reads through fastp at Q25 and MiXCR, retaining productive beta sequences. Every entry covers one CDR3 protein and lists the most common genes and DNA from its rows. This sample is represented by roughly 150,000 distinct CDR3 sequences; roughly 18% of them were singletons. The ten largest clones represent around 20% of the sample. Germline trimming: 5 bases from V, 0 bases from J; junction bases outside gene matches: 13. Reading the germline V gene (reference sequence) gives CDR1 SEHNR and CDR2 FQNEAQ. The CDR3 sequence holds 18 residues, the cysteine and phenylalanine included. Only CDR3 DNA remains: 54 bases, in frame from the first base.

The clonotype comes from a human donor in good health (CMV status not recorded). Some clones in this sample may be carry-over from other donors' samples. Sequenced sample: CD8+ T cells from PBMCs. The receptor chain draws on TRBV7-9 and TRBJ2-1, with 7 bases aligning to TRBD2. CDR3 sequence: CASSVLMGGTLSYNEQFF. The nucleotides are TGTGCCAGCAGCGTCCTCATGGGAGGGACCCTCTCCTACAATGAGCAGTTCTTC.